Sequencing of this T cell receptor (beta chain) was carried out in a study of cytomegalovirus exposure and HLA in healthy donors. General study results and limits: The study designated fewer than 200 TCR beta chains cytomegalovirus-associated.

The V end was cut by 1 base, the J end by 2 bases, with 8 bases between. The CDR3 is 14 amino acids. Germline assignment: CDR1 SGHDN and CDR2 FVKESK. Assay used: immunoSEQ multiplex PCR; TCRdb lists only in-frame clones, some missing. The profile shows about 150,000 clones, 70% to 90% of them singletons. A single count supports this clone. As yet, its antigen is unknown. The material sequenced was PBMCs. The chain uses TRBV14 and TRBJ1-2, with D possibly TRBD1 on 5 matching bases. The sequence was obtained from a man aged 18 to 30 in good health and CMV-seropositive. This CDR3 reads CASSQGGANYGYTF. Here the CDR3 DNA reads TGTGCCAGCAGCCAAGGGGGCGCGAACTATGGCTACACCTTC.